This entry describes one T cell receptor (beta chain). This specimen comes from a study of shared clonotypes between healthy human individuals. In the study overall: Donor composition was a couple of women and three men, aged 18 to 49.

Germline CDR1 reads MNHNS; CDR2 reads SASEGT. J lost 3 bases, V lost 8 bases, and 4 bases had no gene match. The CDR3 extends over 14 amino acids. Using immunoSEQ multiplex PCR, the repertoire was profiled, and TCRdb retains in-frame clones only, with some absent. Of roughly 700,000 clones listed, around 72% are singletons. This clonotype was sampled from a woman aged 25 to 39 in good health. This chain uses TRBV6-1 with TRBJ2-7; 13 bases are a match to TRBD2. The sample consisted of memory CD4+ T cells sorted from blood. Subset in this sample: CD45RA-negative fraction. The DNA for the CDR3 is TGTGCCAGCTTCGGGACTAGCGGGAACTACGAGCAGTACTTC. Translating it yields CASFGTSGNYEQYF.